This T cell receptor beta chain came from a study of T cell changes during pregnancy in multiple sclerosis. The CDR3 runs to 15 residues. Germline values: CDR1 SEHNR, CDR2 FQNEAQ (reference sequence). Trimming took 6 bases from V and 4 from J; bases not matched to a gene: 6. Method: immunoSEQ multiplex PCR; TCRdb's copy keeps in-frame clones and lacks some. The table lists roughly 37,000 clones, about 90% of them singletons, with about 27% in the top ten. The starting material was CD8+ T cells from peripheral blood mononuclear cells, obtained before pregnancy. This receptor was identified in a female donor with multiple sclerosis, enrolled in a pregnancy study. V is TRBV7-9 and J is TRBJ2-6; TRBD1 agrees at 7 bases. The CDR3 DNA is TGTGCCAGCAGTCTAGGGGGCTCCGGGGCCAACGTCCTGACTTTC. It codes for CASSLGGSGANVLTF.